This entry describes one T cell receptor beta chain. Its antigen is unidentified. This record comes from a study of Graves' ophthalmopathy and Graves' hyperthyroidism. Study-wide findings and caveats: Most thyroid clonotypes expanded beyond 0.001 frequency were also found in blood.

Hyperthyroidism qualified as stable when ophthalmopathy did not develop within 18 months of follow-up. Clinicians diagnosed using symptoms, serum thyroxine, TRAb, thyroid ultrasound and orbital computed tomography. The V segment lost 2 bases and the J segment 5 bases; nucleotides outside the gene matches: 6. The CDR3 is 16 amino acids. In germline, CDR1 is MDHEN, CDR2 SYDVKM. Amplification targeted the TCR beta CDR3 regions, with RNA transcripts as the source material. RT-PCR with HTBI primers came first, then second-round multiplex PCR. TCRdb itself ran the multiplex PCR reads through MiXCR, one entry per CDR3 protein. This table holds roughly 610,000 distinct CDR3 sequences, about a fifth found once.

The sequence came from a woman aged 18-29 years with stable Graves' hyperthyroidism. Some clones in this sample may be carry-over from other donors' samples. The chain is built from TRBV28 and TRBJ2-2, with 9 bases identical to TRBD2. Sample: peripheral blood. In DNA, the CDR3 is TGTGCCAGCAGTTTAACAGGACTAGCGTTGACCGGGGAGCTGTTTTTT. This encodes CASSLTGLALTGELFF.